The table lists the clone carrying this T cell receptor beta chain with a count of one. Trimming cost V 5 bases and J 6 bases; bases outside gene matches: 9. Germline V gives CDR1 SSHAT, CDR2 FNYEAQ (reference sequence). This CDR3 spans 16 amino acids. These data are taken from a study of T cell changes during pregnancy in multiple sclerosis. Sequencing was performed with immunoSEQ multiplex PCR; in TCRdb, only in-frame clones are kept and a portion is missing. This sample yields just under 60,000 clones, of which around 93% are seen a single time; approximately 0.85% belongs to the top ten. The sample was peripheral blood, taken in the first trimester of pregnancy. This clonotype was sampled from a female donor with multiple sclerosis, enrolled in a pregnancy study. This chain connects TRBV7-7 to TRBJ2-2; 10 bases match TRBD1. This CDR3 is CASSTRDRGVSGELFF. The CDR3, as DNA: TGTGCCAGCAGCACCCGGGACAGGGGCGTATCCGGGGAGCTGTTTTTT.